The TCR beta chain described here comes from a study of beta chain features in type 1 diabetes. Overall study: All of the samples together had 85 million to 130 million sorted cells examined.

Study-wide results and limits: Cells expressing TCR highly could be over-represented by cDNA sequencing.

CD45RO/CCR7/CD25/CD127/CD95/CD27 sorting isolated CD4+ naive, central memory, regulatory and stem cell-like memory cells. CDR1 is SGHDN, CDR2 FVKESK, per germline. CDR3 size: 13 residues. Between the trimmed V and J ends, which lost 1 base and 10 bases, there was a span of 11 bases. This clone has only a few counts. Its antigen is undetermined. Expressed TCRB transcripts were sequenced, since all the RNA that had been isolated was reverse transcribed. Mean read depth for naive, central memory and regulatory T cell samples was around 3.8 million reads. Produced via immunoSEQ multiplex PCR; TCRdb's table is partial and in-frame only. The profile shows roughly 450,000 clones, 9.5% to 12% of them singletons.

This sequence was found in a woman aged 18-29 years in good health. The chain couples TRBV14 to TRBJ2-1; D is unclear. Sequencing was performed on naive CD4+ T cells from blood. CDR3 DNA sequence: TGTGCCAGCAGCCAAGTAACCGAGCTGGAGCAGTTCTTC. It codes for CASSQVTELEQFF.